This TCR beta chain was sequenced in a study of breast tumors, draining lymph nodes, adjacent tissues. General observations from the study: Findings are consistent with lymph node origin and intratumoral expansion of most tumor T cells.

TCRdb fed the multiplex PCR reads into MiXCR, producing one record per CDR3 protein. The sample records about 13,000 distinct CDR3 sequences, roughly 53% being singletons. CDR3 size: 17 residues. With V trimmed by 6 bases and J by 1 base, 15 bases remained unmatched. CDR1 and CDR2 (germline): SGDLS, YYNGEE. On this clonotype: Its antigen is as yet unknown.

What was sequenced was tumor-adjacent breast tissue. This sequence was found in a female donor with breast cancer. Some clones in this sample may be carry-over from other donors' samples. J is TRBJ2-5 and V is TRBV9; TRBD2 matches at 7 bases. CDR3 sequence (DNA): TGTGCCAGCACCCAAGTTGGGGGACTATCCTCCCAAGAGACCCAGTACTTC. This gives the protein CASTQVGGLSSQETQYF.